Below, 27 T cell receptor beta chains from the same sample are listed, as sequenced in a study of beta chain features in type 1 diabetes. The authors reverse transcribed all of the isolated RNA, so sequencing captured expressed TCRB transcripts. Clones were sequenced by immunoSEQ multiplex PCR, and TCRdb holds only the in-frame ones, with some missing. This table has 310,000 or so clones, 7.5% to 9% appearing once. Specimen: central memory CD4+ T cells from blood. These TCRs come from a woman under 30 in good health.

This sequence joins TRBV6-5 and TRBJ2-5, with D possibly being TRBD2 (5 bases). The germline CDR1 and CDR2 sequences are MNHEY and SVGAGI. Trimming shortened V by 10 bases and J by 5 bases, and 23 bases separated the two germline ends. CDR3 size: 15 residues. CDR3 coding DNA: TGTGCCATTAGGAGGACGCCCACCGTCGGGGAGACCCAGTACTTC. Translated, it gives CAIRRTPTVGETQYF.

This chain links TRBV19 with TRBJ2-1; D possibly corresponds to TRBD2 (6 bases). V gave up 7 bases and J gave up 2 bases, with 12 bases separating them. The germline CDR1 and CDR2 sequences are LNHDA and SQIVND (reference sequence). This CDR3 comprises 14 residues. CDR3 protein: CASMSSGAYNEQFF. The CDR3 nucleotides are TGTGCCAGTATGTCTTCGGGGGCCTACAATGAGCAGTTCTTC.

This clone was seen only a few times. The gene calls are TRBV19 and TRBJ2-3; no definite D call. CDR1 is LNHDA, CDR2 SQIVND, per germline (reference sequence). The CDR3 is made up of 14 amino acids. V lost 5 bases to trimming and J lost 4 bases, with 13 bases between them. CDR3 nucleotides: TGTGCCAGTAGTCCACCCTATAAGGCAGATACGCAGTATTTT. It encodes CASSPPYKADTQYF.

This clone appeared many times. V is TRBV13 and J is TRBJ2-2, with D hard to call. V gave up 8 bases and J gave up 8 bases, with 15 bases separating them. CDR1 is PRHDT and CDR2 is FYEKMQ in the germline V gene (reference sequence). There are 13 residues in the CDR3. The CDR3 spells CASGAYAAGELFF. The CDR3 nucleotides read TGTGCCAGCGGCGCTTACGCCGCAGGGGAGCTGTTTTTT.

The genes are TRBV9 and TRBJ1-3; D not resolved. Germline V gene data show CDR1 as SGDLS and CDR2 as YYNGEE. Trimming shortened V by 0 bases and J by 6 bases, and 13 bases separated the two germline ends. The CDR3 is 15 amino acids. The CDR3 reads CASSVAATAPNTIYF. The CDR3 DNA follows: TGTGCCAGCAGCGTAGCTGCAACAGCCCCAAACACCATATATTTT.

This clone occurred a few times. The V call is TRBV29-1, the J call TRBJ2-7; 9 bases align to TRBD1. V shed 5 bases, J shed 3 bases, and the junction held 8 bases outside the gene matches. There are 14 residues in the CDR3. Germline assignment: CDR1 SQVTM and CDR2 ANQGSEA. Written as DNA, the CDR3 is TGCAGCGTTAAGGAGCCGGGACAGGGCTACGAGCAGTACTTC. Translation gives CSVKEPGQGYEQYF.

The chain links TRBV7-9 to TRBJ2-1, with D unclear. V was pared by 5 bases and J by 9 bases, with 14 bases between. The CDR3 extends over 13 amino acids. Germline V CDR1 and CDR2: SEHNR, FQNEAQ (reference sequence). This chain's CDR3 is CASSRIDWSEQFF. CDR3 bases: TGTGCCAGCAGCCGCATTGACTGGTCTGAGCAGTTCTTC.

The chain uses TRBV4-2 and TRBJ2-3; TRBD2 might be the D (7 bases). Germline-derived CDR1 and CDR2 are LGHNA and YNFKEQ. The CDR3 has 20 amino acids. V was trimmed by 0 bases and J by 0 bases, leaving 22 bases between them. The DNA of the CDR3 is TGTGCCAGCAGCCAAGAGACGGGGGCCACTAGCGCACCTAGCACAGATACGCAGTATTTT. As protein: CASSQETGATSAPSTDTQYF.

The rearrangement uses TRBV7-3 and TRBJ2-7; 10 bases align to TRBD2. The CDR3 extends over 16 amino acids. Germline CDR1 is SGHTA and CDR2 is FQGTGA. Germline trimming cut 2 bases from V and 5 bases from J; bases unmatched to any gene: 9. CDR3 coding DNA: TGTGCCAGCAGCTTAGTTTCTAGCGGGAGTGGCAACGAGCAGTACTTC. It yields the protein CASSLVSSGSGNEQYF.

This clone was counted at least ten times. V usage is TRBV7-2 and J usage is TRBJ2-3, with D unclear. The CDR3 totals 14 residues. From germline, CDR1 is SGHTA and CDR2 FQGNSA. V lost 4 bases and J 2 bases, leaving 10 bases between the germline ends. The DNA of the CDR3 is TGTGCCAGCAGCTCCCAGGCCCTCACAGATACGCAGTATTTT. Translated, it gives CASSSQALTDTQYF.

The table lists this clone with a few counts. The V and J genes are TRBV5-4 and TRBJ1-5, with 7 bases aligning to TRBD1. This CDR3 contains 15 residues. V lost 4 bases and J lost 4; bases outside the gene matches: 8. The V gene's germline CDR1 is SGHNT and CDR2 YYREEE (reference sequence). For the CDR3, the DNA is TGTGCCAGCAGCCTGACAGGGTATGGGAATCAGCCCCAGCATTTT. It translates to CASSLTGYGNQPQHF.

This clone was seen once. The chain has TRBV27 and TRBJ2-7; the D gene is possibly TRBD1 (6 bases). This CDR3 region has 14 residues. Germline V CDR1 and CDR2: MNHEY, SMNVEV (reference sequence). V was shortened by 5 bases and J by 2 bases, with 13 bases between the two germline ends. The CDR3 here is CASSVQGRAYEQYF. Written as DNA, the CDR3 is TGTGCCAGCAGTGTACAGGGAAGGGCCTACGAGCAGTACTTC.

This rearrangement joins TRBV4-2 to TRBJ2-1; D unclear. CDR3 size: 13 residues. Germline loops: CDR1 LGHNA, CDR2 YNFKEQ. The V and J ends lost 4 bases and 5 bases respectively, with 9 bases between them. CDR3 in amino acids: CASSLERHNEQFF. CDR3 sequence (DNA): TGTGCCAGCAGCCTAGAACGTCACAATGAGCAGTTCTTC.

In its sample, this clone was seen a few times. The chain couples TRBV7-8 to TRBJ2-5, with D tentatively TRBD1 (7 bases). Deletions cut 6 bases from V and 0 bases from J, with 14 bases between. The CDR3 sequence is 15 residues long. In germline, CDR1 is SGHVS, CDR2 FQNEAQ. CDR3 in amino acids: CASSQQGRYQETQYF. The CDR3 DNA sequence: TGTGCCAGCAGTCAACAGGGGAGGTACCAAGAGACCCAGTACTTC.

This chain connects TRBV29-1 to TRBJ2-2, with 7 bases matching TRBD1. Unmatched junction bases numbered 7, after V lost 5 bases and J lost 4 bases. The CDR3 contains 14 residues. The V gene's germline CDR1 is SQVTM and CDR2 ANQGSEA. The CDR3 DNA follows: TGCAGCGTTATTACAGGGGCGACCACCGGGGAGCTGTTTTTT. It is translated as CSVITGATTGELFF.

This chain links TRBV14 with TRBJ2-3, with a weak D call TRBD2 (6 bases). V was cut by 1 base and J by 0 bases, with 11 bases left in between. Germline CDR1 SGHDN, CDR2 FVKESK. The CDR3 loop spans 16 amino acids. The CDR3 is CASSQGLAYSTDTQYF. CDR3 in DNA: TGTGCCAGCAGCCAAGGTCTAGCGTATAGCACAGATACGCAGTATTTT. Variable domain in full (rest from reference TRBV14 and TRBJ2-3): EAGVTQFPSHSVIEKGQTVTLRCDPISGHDNLYWYRRVMGKEIKFLLHFVKESKQDESGMPNNRFLAERTGGTYSTLKVQPAELEDSGVYFCASSQGLAYSTDTQYFGPGTRLTVL.

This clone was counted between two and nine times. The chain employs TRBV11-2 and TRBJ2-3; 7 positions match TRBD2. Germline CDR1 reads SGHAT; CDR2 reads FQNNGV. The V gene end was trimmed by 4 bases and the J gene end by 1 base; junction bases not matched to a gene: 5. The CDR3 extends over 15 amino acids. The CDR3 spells CASSWGLKGTDTQYF. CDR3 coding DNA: TGTGCCAGCAGCTGGGGACTAAAAGGCACAGATACGCAGTATTTT.

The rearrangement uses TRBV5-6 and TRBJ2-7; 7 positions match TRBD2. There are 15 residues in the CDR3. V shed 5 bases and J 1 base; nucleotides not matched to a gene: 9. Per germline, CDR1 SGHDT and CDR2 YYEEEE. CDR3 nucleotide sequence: TGTGCCAGCAGGTTCGGTACTAGCGAGTCCTACGAGCAGTACTTC. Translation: CASRFGTSESYEQYF.

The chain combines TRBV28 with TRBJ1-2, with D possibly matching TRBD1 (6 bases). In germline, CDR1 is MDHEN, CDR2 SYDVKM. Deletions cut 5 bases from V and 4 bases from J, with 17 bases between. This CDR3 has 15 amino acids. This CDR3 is CASSNTGHPGYGYTF. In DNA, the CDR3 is TGTGCCAGCAGTAACACGGGACACCCGGGCTATGGCTACACCTTC.

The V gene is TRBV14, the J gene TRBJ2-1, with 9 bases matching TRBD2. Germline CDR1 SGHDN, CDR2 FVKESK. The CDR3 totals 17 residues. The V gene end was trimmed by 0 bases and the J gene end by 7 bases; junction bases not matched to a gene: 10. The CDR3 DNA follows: TGTGCCAGCAGCCAAGATTGGGTTGCGGGAGGGTTGAATGAGCAGTTCTTC. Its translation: CASSQDWVAGGLNEQFF.

CDR3 sequence (DNA): TGTGCCAGCAGTCTTGGTTCTGGGGATCAGCCCCAGCATTTT. Translation gives CASSLGSGDQPQHF. The J gene is TRBJ1-5, the V gene TRBV6-5; no reliable D call. CDR1 and CDR2 (germline): MNHEY, SVGAGI. The CDR3 covers 14 residues. V dropped 5 bases and J dropped 5 bases, with 13 bases sitting between them.

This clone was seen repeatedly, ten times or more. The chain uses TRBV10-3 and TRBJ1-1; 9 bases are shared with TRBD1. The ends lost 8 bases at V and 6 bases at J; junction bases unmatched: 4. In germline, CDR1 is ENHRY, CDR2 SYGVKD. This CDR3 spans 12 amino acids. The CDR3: CAIGTGYAEAFF. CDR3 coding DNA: TGTGCCATCGGGACAGGGTACGCTGAAGCTTTCTTT.

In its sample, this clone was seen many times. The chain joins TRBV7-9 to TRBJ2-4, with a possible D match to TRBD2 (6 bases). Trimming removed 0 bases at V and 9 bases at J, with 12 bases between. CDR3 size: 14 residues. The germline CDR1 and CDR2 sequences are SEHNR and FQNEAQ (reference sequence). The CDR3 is CASSLAQGGSIQYF. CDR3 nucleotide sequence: TGTGCCAGCAGCTTAGCGCAGGGAGGCTCCATTCAGTACTTC.

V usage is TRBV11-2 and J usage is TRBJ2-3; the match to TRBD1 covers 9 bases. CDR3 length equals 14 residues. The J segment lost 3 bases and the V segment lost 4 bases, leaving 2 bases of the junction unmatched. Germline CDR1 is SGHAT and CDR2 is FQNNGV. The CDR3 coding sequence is TGTGCCAGCAGCTACGGGACAGGGACAGATACGCAGTATTTT. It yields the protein CASSYGTGTDTQYF.

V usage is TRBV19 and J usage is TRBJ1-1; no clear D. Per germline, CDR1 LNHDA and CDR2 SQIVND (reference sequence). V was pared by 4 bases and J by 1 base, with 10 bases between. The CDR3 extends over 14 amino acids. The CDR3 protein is CASSRGSKNTEAFF. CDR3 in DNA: TGTGCCAGTAGTAGGGGATCAAAGAACACTGAAGCTTTCTTT.

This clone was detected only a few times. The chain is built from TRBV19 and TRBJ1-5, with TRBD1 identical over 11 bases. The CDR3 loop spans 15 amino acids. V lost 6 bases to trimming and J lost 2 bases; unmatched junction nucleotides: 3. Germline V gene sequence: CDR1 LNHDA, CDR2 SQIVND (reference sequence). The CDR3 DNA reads TGTGCCAGTAGCCGGGGACAGGGGGGCAATCAGCCCCAGCATTTT. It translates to CASSRGQGGNQPQHF.

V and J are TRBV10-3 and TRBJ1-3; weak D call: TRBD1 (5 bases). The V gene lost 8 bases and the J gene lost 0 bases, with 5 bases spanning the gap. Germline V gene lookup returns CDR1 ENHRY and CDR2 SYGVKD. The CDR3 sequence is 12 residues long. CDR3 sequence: CAIGGSGNTIYF. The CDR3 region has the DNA TGTGCCATCGGGGGCTCTGGAAACACCATATATTTT.